This is a list of T cell receptor beta chains from one sample in a study of cytomegalovirus exposure and HLA in healthy donors. The data were produced by immunoSEQ multiplex PCR, yet TCRdb's version contains in-frame clones alone and is incomplete. Of about 160,000 clones listed, 65% to 90% are singletons. Sequencing was performed on PBMCs. The receptors originated from a young woman in good health and CMV-seronegative. Both conserved end residues are part of each CDR3. The D gene is left open where the match is weak. The size entry is marked missing in some rows and otherwise reads once, few, many or a size class.

D: -; V: TRBV7-6; J: TRBJ1-2; size: -; CDR3: CASTTGSSYTF; DNA: TGTGCCAGCACTACAGGGAGTAGCTACACCTTC
D: -; V: TRBV30; J: TRBJ1-1; size: -; CDR3: CAWVYGLVNEAFF; DNA: TGTGCCTGGGTGTACGGTCTCGTCAATGAAGCTTTCTTT
D: TRBD1; V: TRBV6-6; J: TRBJ2-1; size: -; CDR3: CASRTGTGKFVQFF; DNA: TGTGCCAGCAGGACAGGGACAGGGAAATTTGTGCAGTTCTTC
D: -; V: TRBV12-1; J: TRBJ1-5; size: -; CDR3: CASSLLKHF; DNA: TGTGCCAGCTCCCTACTGAAGCATTTT
D: -; V: TRBV5-1; J: TRBJ2-6; size: once; CDR3: CASSSLPPSNVLTF; DNA: TGCGCCAGCAGCTCCCTTCCCCCTTCCAACGTCCTGACTTTC
D: TRBD1; V: TRBV28; J: TRBJ2-2; size: -; CDR3: CASSSTGGNTGELFF; DNA: TGTGCCAGCAGTTCGACAGGGGGGAACACCGGGGAGCTGTTTTTT
D: TRBD1; V: TRBV28; J: TRBJ1-1; size: -; CDR3: CASSLPGQENTEAFF; DNA: TGTGCCAGCAGTTTACCCGGACAGGAGAACACTGAAGCTTTCTTT
D: TRBD1; V: TRBV29-1; J: TRBJ1-1; size: -; CDR3: CSARQGLNTEAFF; DNA: TGCAGCGCCCGACAGGGGTTGAACACTGAGGCTTTCTTT
D: TRBD1; V: TRBV27; J: TRBJ1-6; size: -; CDR3: CASSASPGGDSPLHF; DNA: TGTGCCAGCAGTGCCTCCCCAGGGGGCGATTCACCCCTCCACTTT
D: TRBD2; V: TRBV29-1; J: TRBJ2-3; size: -; CDR3: CSANRLAGITDTQYF; DNA: TGCAGCGCCAATAGACTAGCGGGAATCACAGATACGCAGTATTTT
D: -; V: TRBV10-3; J: TRBJ1-1; size: few; CDR3: CAAGVGLTGDTEAFF; DNA: TGTGCCGCAGGAGTAGGGTTGACGGGGGACACTGAAGCTTTCTTT
D: -; V: TRBV28; J: TRBJ1-1; size: -; CDR3: CASVSGNTEAFF; DNA: TGTGCCAGCGTATCAGGGAACACTGAAGCTTTCTTT
D: -; V: TRBV12-5; J: TRBJ2-2; size: -; CDR3: CASGFLAGKAGELFF; DNA: TGTGCTAGTGGTTTTTTGGCGGGTAAGGCCGGGGAGCTGTTTTTT
D: TRBD1; V: TRBV7-9; J: TRBJ1-4; size: -; CDR3: CSSSTHWTGESASEKLFF; DNA: TGTTCCAGCAGCACCCATTGGACAGGGGAGTCAGCGAGTGAAAAACTGTTTTTT
D: -; V: TRBV27; J: TRBJ2-3; size: -; CDR3: CASSFMFLRKADTQYF; DNA: TGTGCCAGCAGTTTTATGTTCTTGCGGAAAGCAGATACGCAGTATTTT
D: TRBD1; V: TRBV5-1; J: TRBJ2-5; size: -; CDR3: CASSSGTGSPQETQYF; DNA: TGCGCCAGCAGCTCGGGGACAGGGTCCCCACAAGAGACCCAGTACTTC